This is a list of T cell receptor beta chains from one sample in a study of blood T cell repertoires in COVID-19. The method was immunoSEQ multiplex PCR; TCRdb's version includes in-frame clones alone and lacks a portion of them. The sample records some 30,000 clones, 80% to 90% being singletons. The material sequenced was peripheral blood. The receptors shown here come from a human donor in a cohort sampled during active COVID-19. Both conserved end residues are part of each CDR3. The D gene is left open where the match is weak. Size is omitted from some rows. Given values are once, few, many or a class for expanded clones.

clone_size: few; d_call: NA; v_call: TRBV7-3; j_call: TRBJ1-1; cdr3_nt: TGTGCCAGCAGCTCAAACAGGAACACTGAAGCTTTCTTT; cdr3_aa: CASSSNRNTEAFF
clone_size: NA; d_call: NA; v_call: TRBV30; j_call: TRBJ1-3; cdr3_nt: TGTGCCTGGAGTGTACAGGGTCTTGGAAACACCATATATTTT; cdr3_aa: CAWSVQGLGNTIYF
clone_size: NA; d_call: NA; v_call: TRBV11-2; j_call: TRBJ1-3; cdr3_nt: TGTGCCAGCAGCTTCGGTCGGGGTGCTGGAAACACCATATATTTT; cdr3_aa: CASSFGRGAGNTIYF
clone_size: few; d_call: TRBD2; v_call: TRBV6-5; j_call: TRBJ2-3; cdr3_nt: TGTGCCAGCAGAACAACTAGCGGGGGGGACGGTACGCAGTATTTT; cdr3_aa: CASRTTSGGDGTQYF
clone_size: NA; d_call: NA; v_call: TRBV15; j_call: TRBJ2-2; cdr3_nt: TGTGCCACCAGCCCGATCGACAGGAACACCGGGGAGCTGTTTTTT; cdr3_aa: CATSPIDRNTGELFF
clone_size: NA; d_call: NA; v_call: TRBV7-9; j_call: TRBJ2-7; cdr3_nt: TGTGCCAGCAGCAGCGGCGTCTACGAGCAGTACTTC; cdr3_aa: CASSSGVYEQYF
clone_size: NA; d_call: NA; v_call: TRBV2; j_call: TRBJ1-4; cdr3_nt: TGTGCCAGCACCCGGGGGGCAACTAATGAAAAACTGTTTTTT; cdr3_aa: CASTRGATNEKLFF
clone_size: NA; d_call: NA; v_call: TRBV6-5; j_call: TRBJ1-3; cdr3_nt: TGTGCCAGCAGTATGGCTTTTGGGGGCCCCACATATTTT; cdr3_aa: CASSMAFGGPTYF
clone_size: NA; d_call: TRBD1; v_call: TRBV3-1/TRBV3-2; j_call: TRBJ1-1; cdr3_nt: TGTGCCAGCAGCCAAGGGCAGGGGGCAGTCTCTGAAGCTTTCTTT; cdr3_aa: CASSQGQGAVSEAFF
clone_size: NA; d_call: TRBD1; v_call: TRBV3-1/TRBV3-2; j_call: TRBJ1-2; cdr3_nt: TGTGCCAGCAGCCGGACAGGGAAGGGCTACACCTTC; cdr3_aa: CASSRTGKGYTF
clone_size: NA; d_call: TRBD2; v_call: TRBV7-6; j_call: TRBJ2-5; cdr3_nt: TGTGCCAGCAGCTCCTGGGCTAGCGGGGGAGTCCAAGAGACCCAGTACTTC; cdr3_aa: CASSSWASGGVQETQYF
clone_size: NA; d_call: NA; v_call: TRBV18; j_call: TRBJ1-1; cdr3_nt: TGTGCCAGCTCACGGGCGACCCCGAACACTGAAGCTTTCTTT; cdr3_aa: CASSRATPNTEAFF
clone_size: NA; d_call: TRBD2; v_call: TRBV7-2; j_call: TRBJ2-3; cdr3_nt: TGTGCCAGCAGCCAACTAGCGGGGGGCACAGATACGCAGTATTTT; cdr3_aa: CASSQLAGGTDTQYF
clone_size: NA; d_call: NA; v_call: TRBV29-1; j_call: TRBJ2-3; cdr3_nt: TGCAGCGTTGCCAGGATGGGCACAGATACGCAGTATTTT; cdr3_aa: CSVARMGTDTQYF
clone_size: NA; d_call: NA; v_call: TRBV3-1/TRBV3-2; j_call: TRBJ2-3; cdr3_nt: TGTGCCAGCAGCCGGCAGCGGAGCACAGATACGCAGTATTTT; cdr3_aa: CASSRQRSTDTQYF
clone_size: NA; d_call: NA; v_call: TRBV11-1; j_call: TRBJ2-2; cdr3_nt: TGTGCCAGCAGCTTAGTACAGAACACCGGGGAGCTGTTTTTT; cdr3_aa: CASSLVQNTGELFF
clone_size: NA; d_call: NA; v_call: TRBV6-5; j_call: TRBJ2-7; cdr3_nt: TGTGCCAGCAGCCTGAACAGAGAGCAGTACTTC; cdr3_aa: CASSLNREQYF
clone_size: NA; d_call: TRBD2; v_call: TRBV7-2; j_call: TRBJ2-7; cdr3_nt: TGTGCCAGCAGCTTGGGGCCGACCGGGGGGGACTACGAGCAGTACTTC; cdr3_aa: CASSLGPTGGDYEQYF
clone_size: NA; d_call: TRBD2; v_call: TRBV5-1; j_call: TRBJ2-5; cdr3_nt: TGCGCCAGCAGCCCGGGGACTAGCGGGGTGTACCAAGAGACCCAGTACTTC; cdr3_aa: CASSPGTSGVYQETQYF
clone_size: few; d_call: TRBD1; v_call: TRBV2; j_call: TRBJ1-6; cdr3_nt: TGTGCCAGCAGTTCGACAGGGGTCTATTCACCCCTCCACTTT; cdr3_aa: CASSSTGVYSPLHF
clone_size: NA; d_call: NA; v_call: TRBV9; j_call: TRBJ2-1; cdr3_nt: TGTGCCAGCAGCGCATACTCGGGGGAGTGGTACAATGAGCAGTTCTTC; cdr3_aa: CASSAYSGEWYNEQFF
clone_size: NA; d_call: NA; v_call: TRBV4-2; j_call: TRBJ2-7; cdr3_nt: TGTGCCAGCAGCCAATCTCGGGGGTGGTACGAGCAGTACTTC; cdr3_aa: CASSQSRGWYEQYF